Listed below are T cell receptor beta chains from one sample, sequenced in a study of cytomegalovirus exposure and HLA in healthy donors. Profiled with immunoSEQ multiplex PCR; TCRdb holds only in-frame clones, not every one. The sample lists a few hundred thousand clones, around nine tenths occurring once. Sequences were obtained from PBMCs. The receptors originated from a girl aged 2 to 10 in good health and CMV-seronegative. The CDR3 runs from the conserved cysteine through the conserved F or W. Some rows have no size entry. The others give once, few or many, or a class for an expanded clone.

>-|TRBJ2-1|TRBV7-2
CASSLGTIAEQFF
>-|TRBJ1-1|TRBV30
CAWSRGGGTEAFF
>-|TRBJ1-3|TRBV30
CAWSVQRQGSGNTIYF
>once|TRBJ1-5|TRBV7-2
CASSLVLGGIQPQHF
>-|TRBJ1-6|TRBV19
CASSIGGPNNSPLHF
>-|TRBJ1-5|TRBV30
CAWSHGGGSNQPQHF
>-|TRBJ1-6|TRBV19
CASSINPGGSDSPLHF
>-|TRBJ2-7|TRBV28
CASRPGQKKYEQYF
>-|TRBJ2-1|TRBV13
CASRTSGHEQFF
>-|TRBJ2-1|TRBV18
CASSPLTGAYNEQFF
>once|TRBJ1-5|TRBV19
CASLGVYRAGQPQHF
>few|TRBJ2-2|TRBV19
CASSGTSTAGELFF
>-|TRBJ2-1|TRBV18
CASSGGDEQFF
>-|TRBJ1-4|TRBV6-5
CASSSRHSEKLFF
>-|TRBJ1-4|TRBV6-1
CASREGQGYEKLFF
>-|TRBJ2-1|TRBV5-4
CASSFPGYNEQFF
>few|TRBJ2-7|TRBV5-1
CASSSPPRDRIEQYF
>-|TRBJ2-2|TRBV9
CASSDRGGRNTGELFF
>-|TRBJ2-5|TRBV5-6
CASSWGGVETQYF
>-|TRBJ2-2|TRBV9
CASSVGEGGGELFF
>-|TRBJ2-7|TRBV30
CAWSLGGTSYEQYF
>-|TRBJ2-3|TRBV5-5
CASSGFAGDTQYF
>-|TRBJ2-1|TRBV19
CASSAESGTSYNEQFF
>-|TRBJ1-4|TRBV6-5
CAGGLPATNEKLFF
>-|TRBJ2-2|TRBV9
CASSVDETANTGELFF
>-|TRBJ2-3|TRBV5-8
CASSIGLAGGTDTQYF
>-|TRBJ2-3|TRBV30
CASEPLAGGQVDTQYF
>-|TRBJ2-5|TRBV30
CAWSVGDRGQETQYF
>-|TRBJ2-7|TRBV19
CASSIRTSGPYEQYF
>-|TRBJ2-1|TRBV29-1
CSVVRASGNNEQFF
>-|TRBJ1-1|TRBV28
CASSLGGIMTEAFF
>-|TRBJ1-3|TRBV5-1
CASSPGTGVGGNTIYF
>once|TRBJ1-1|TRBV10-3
CAISGRGTGNQAEAFF
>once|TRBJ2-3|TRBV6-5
CASSRTVTSTDTQYF
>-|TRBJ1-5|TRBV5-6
CASSLGTGGFQPQHF
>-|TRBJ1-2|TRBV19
CASSIDRDRDLYGYTF
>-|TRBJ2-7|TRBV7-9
CASTGDINYEQYF
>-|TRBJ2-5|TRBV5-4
CASSLVDSMETQYF
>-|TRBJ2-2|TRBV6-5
CASSYGPTSVTGELFF
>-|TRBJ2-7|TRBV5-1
CASSSEYEQYF